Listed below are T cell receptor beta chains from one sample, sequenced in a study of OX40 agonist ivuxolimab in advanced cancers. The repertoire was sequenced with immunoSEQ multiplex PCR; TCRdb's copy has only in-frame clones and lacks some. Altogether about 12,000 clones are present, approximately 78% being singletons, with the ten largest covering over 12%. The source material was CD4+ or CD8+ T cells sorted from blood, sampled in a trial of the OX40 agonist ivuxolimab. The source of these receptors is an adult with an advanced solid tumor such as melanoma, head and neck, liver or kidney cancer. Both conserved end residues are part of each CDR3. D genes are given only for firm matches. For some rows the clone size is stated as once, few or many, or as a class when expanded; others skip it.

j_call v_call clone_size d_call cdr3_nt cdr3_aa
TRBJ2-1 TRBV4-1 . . TGCGCCAGCAGCCAACTCAATGAGCAGTTCTTC CASSQLNEQFF
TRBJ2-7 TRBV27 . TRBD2 TGTGCCAGCAGTTGGAGCGGGGGCTACGAGCAGTACTTC CASSWSGGYEQYF
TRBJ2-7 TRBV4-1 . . TGCGCCAGCAGCCAAGATACGTCCCAGGCCTACGAGCAGTACTTC CASSQDTSQAYEQYF
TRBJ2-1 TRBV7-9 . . TGTGCCAGCCGGAGTGGAAGCTCCTACAATGAGCAGTTCTTC CASRSGSSYNEQFF
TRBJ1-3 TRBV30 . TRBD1 TGTGCCTGGATCGGGACAGATGGAAACACCATATATTTT CAWIGTDGNTIYF
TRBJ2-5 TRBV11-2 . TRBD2 TGTGCCAGCAGCTTAAATTGGGAGGGCAAAGAGACCCAGTACTTC CASSLNWEGKETQYF
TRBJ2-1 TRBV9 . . TGTGCCAGCAGCGCCTCCGGGACGTATAACAATGAGCAGTTCTTC CASSASGTYNNEQFF
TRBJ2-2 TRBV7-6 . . TGTGCCAGCAGCTTTCGGGCAGTCGGAACCGGGGAGCTGTTTTTT CASSFRAVGTGELFF
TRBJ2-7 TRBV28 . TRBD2 TGTGCCAGCAGTTCACTGGGGGGGGTCCACGAGCAGTACTTC CASSSLGGVHEQYF
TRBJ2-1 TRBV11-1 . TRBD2 TGTGCCAGCAACGGACTAGCGCACAATGAGCAGTTCTTC CASNGLAHNEQFF
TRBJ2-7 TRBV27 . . TGTGCCAGCAGTTTAAATGGGGCGTCCTACGAGCAGTACTTC CASSLNGASYEQYF
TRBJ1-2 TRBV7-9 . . TGTGCCAGCAGCTACGGGAGCGACTATGGCTACACCTTC CASSYGSDYGYTF
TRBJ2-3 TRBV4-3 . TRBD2 TGCGCCAGCAGCCAAGGAACTAGCGGGGTCCAAGGTGGTACGCAGTATTTT CASSQGTSGVQGGTQYF
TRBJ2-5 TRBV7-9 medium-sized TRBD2 TGTGCCAGCATCCCTAGCGGCAAAGAGACCCAGTACTTC CASIPSGKETQYF
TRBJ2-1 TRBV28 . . TGTGCCAGCAGTTTACCTTGGACTACTTTCAATGAGCAGTTCTTC CASSLPWTTFNEQFF
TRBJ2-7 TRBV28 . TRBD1 TGTGCCAGCAGTCCAGACGCCGACAGGGGACGCTACGAGCAGTACTTC CASSPDADRGRYEQYF
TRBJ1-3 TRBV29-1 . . TGCAGCATTAGGGGCGTAGGGTCTGGAAACACCATATATTTT CSIRGVGSGNTIYF
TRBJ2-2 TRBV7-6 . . TGTGCCAGCAGCCCCCCCAGGGAAGAAAACACCGGGGAGCTGTTTTTT CASSPPREENTGELFF
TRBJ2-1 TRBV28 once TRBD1 TGTGCCAGCAGTCTGGACAGGACTTACAATGAGCAGTTCTTC CASSLDRTYNEQFF
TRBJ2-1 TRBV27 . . TGTGCCAGCAGTTCAACCGGGAACAGCAATGAGCAGTTCTTC CASSSTGNSNEQFF
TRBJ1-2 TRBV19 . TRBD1 TGTGCCAGTAGTACTCCGGACAGGGCTGGCTACACCTTC CASSTPDRAGYTF
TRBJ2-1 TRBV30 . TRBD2 TGTGCCTGGGAGCTCATAGCGGGAGAGGATGAGCAGTTCTTC CAWELIAGEDEQFF
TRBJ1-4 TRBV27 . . TGTGCCAGCAGCCCCAGGGTACCAGACTACGAAAAACTGTTTTTT CASSPRVPDYEKLFF
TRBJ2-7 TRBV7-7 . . TGTGCTAGCAGCTTAGAGGTCAGCCCTACGGGTGAGCAGTACTTC CASSLEVSPTGEQYF
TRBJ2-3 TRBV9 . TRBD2 TGTGCCAGCAGCGTAGCTACGGCTAGCGGGAGTTCCACAGATACGCAGTATTTT CASSVATASGSSTDTQYF
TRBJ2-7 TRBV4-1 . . TGCGCCAGCAGCCAAGAGGGGAGCGGGTGGGTCTCCTACGAGCAGTACTTC CASSQEGSGWVSYEQYF